This TCR beta chain appears in the sequencing data of a study of human T cells and chemical hapten exposure. The study's library attached unique molecular identifiers to single cDNA molecules. TCRdb analysed the RACE reads with MiXCR anew, one entry per CDR3 protein. Of tens of thousands of distinct CDR3 sequences detected, approximately 9.8% appear once; the ten largest clones hold 11% to 15%. Study-level points and caveats: PT1 expanded TCR counts and patch test score were linked, and their correlation was positive.

Stated time point: pre-sensitization, week 0. As to treatment: therapeutic diphenylcyclopropenone sensitization with weekly scalp DPC. Patients had alopecia, were aged 18 to 70, and were not pregnant. Germline loops: CDR1 SNHLY, CDR2 FYNNEI. This CDR3 contains 14 residues. Trimming took off 0 bases at V and 7 bases at J, with 10 bases between the two ends. This clonotype was seen a handful of times. Its antigen is undetermined. The chain has TRBV2 and TRBJ1-3; a weak D match, TRBD1 (5 bases). The specimen was whole blood, collected in connection with sensitization to the hapten diphenylcyclopropenone (DPC). The source of this sequence is a woman in her thirties or forties with alopecia areata. Some clones in this sample may be carry-over from other donors' samples. The CDR3 protein is CASSEAIQGNTIYF. As DNA, the CDR3 is TGTGCCAGCAGTGAAGCGATCCAGGGCAACACCATATATTTT. The full variable domain, in which reference TRBV2 and TRBJ1-3 provide the parts outside the CDR3, is EPEVTQTPSHQVTQMGQEVILRCVPISNHLYFYWYRQILGQKVEFLVSFYNNEISEKSEIFDDQFSVERPDGSNFTLKIRSTKLEDSAMYFCASSEAIQGNTIYFGEGSWLTVV.